Listed below are T cell receptor beta chains from one sample, sequenced in a study of blood T cell repertoires in COVID-19. Profiled with immunoSEQ multiplex PCR; TCRdb holds only in-frame clones, not every one. The repertoire holds roughly 250,000 clones, with roughly 91% as singletons. The specimen was peripheral blood. All receptors derive from a man under 40 with acute or convalescent COVID-19. Both conserved end residues are part of each CDR3. A D gene is named only where the DNA matches it firmly. Some rows mark clone size as missing; the rest say once, few, many or name a class of expanded clone.

v_call	d_call	clone_size	j_call	cdr3_nt	cdr3_aa
TRBV27	.	.	TRBJ1-6	TGTGCCAGCAGTTTTCGATTGGGCAGCCCCGCACCATCCCTCCACTTT	CASSFRLGSPAPSLHF
TRBV11-2	.	.	TRBJ1-2	TGTGCCAGCAGCTTGGACAGAACTGGCGGCTATGGCTACACCTTC	CASSLDRTGGYGYTF
TRBV2	.	.	TRBJ2-3	TGTGCCAGCACAGAAGGCACAGATACGCAGTATTTT	CASTEGTDTQYF
TRBV5-5	.	.	TRBJ1-2	TGTGCCAGCAGCTTGGGTGGGGGCCGCTATGGCTACACCTTC	CASSLGGGRYGYTF
TRBV7-8	.	once	TRBJ2-5	TGTGCCAGCAGCTTAGGACGGCGTAGGGAGGGGGTAGAGACCCAGTACTTC	CASSLGRRREGVETQYF
TRBV5-8	.	.	TRBJ1-5	TGTGCCAGCAGCTTGGTAGGGGCTGGCAGGAATCAGCCCCAGCATTTT	CASSLVGAGRNQPQHF
TRBV5-1	TRBD2	.	TRBJ2-2	TGCGCCAGCAGCTCACTAGCGGGAGGAGGGACCGGGGAGCTGTTTTTT	CASSSLAGGGTGELFF
TRBV5-1	TRBD2	.	TRBJ2-1	TGCGCCAGCAGCTTTAGCGGGGGGGCTAGTGAGCAGTTCTTC	CASSFSGGASEQFF
TRBV4-1	TRBD2	.	TRBJ2-1	TGCGCCAGCGGGACTAGCCATTTTTCCGAGCAGTTCTTC	CASGTSHFSEQFF
TRBV4-1	TRBD1	once	TRBJ1-4	TGCGCCAGCAGCCTTACCGGGACAGGGGATGAAAAACTGTTTTTT	CASSLTGTGDEKLFF
TRBV9	TRBD1	.	TRBJ2-7	TGTGCCAGCAGCGTAGGGGACAGTCTAACCTACGAGCAGTACTTC	CASSVGDSLTYEQYF
TRBV5-6	.	.	TRBJ1-1	TGTGCCAGCAGCTTGGACGGAGGGATTGAAGCTTTCTTT	CASSLDGGIEAFF
TRBV18	TRBD1	.	TRBJ1-1	TGTGCCAGCTCACCTATGCGGACAGGGGACGCGGCAAGGAGAGCTTTCTTT	CASSPMRTGDAARRAFF
TRBV6-2/TRBV6-3	.	.	TRBJ1-2	TGTGCCAGCAGTTTTTCAGGGTTCTATGGCTACACCTTC	CASSFSGFYGYTF
TRBV4-1	TRBD2	.	TRBJ2-3	TGCGCCAGCAGCCAAGTTCCGGGGGGGCGGGCAGATACGCAGTATTTT	CASSQVPGGRADTQYF
TRBV5-1	.	.	TRBJ2-5	TGCGCCAGCAGCTATGAACTAGAGACCCAGTACTTC	CASSYELETQYF
TRBV29-1	TRBD1	.	TRBJ2-7	TGCAGCGTTGTCGGTGGGACAGGGTTATACGAGCAGTACTTC	CSVVGGTGLYEQYF
TRBV28	TRBD2	.	TRBJ2-1	TGTGCCAGCAGTACCAAAACTAGCGGGGCAAACAATGAGCAGTTCTTC	CASSTKTSGANNEQFF
TRBV6-2/TRBV6-3	TRBD1	.	TRBJ2-3	TGTGCCAGCAGTTACCCCCCGTCGGCAGGGGGCTCAACAGATACGCAGTATTTT	CASSYPPSAGGSTDTQYF
TRBV5-1	TRBD1	.	TRBJ2-7	TGCGCCAGCAGCTTGAAGGGGGCGGGTAGCTACGAGCAGTACTTC	CASSLKGAGSYEQYF
TRBV30	.	.	TRBJ1-4	TGTGCCTGGAGTGTAGCGGCCAGGGGTGGCGAAAAACTGTTTTTT	CAWSVAARGGEKLFF
TRBV2	.	.	TRBJ1-5	TGTGCCAGCTCCTCTGGTGGAGGCCACAATCAGCCCCAGCATTTT	CASSSGGGHNQPQHF
TRBV2	TRBD1	.	TRBJ1-1	TGTGCCAGCAGTGCCCTCCGACAGGGGGCGTCTATTGAAGCTTTCTTT	CASSALRQGASIEAFF
TRBV9	.	.	TRBJ1-5	TGTGCCAGCAGCCCTTCAGACAGTTTCAATCAGCCCCAGCATTTT	CASSPSDSFNQPQHF
TRBV4-1	TRBD2	.	TRBJ2-1	TGCGCCAGCAGCCATGGGACTAGCGGCAAAAATGAGCAGTTCTTC	CASSHGTSGKNEQFF
TRBV27	TRBD2	.	TRBJ2-3	TGTGCCAGCAGTTTACCCAGCGGGGCAAGCACAGATACGCAGTATTTT	CASSLPSGASTDTQYF
TRBV7-3	.	.	TRBJ2-2	TGTGCCAGCAGCTCGACTAGTACCGGGGAGCTGTTTTTT	CASSSTSTGELFF
TRBV29-1	.	.	TRBJ1-2	TGCAGCGTTGAAGATCGGGCAGGGATAAATGGCTACACCTTC	CSVEDRAGINGYTF
TRBV5-6	TRBD1	.	TRBJ2-2	TGTGCCAGCAGCTTGGTGGGACAGGGAAACACCGGGGAGCTGTTTTTT	CASSLVGQGNTGELFF
TRBV29-1	TRBD1	once	TRBJ2-5	TGCAGCGTTGACGATTTAAGGGACAGGGCGAGGGAGACCCAGTACTTC	CSVDDLRDRARETQYF
TRBV11-2	.	.	TRBJ2-3	TGTGCCAGCAGCTCGGGACTGCGGGACACGCAGTATTTT	CASSSGLRDTQYF
TRBV18	.	.	TRBJ2-7	TGTGCCAGCTCACCCGGACAGTACGAGCAGTACTTC	CASSPGQYEQYF
TRBV18	.	.	TRBJ1-5	TGTGCCAGCTCACACCCGCAGGGCAATCAGCCCCAGCATTTT	CASSHPQGNQPQHF
TRBV15	.	.	TRBJ1-2	TGTGCCACCAGCGAGACAGTGTTTTCTAACTATGGCTACACCTTC	CATSETVFSNYGYTF
TRBV2	.	once	TRBJ1-6	TGTGCCAGCAATGGGGAGAGGACACCCCTCCACTTT	CASNGERTPLHF
TRBV5-4	.	.	TRBJ2-1	TGTGCCAGCACCCGAGGGGGTACTGAGCAGTTCTTC	CASTRGGTEQFF
TRBV5-6	.	.	TRBJ2-3	TGTGCCAGCAGCTCCCGTGATAGTATGTACACAGATACGCAGTATTTT	CASSSRDSMYTDTQYF
TRBV28	.	.	TRBJ1-1	TGTGCCAGCAGTTTACGGCCCGGAGGGGCTTTCTTT	CASSLRPGGAFF
TRBV15	TRBD1	.	TRBJ1-1	TGTGCCACCCGGACAGGGAATGGTTGGAACACTGAAGCTTTCTTT	CATRTGNGWNTEAFF
TRBV18	TRBD1	.	TRBJ1-1	TGTGCCAGCTCACCACGAGGGACAGACGAAGCGGAAGCTTTCTTT	CASSPRGTDEAEAFF
TRBV28	.	.	TRBJ2-7	TGTGCCAGCGGGAGGTCCTACGAGCAGTACTTC	CASGRSYEQYF
TRBV7-6	TRBD1	.	TRBJ2-1	TGTGCCAGCAGCCCAGCAAGACAGGGGAGCAGCTCCTACAATGAGCAGTTCTTC	CASSPARQGSSSYNEQFF
TRBV24-1	.	.	TRBJ1-5	TGTGCCACCAGTGGGCCAAACCCCAATCAGCCCCAGCATTTT	CATSGPNPNQPQHF
TRBV3-1/TRBV3-2	TRBD1	once	TRBJ2-1	TGTGCCAGCAGTCTCGAGGGGGCCCACAATGAGCAGTTCTTC	CASSLEGAHNEQFF
TRBV5-6	.	.	TRBJ1-1	TGTGCCAGCAGCTTGGGAGCTCTAAACACTGAAGCTTTCTTT	CASSLGALNTEAFF
TRBV6-5	TRBD1	once	TRBJ1-1	TGTGCCAGCAGAAATTCCGGGACAGGCACCGAAGCTTTCTTT	CASRNSGTGTEAFF
TRBV9	TRBD2	.	TRBJ2-1	TGTGCCAGCAGCGTAGAACTAGCGAACGATGAGCAGTTCTTC	CASSVELANDEQFF
TRBV10-2	TRBD2	.	TRBJ2-1	TGCGCCACAGGTTTAGCGGGGGGTGGCAATGAGCAGTTCTTC	CATGLAGGGNEQFF
TRBV6-5	TRBD1	.	TRBJ2-7	TGTGCCAGCAGTTATTCCCACAGGGGAACCTACGAGCAGTACTTC	CASSYSHRGTYEQYF